This record looks at one T cell receptor beta chain sequence and its context. Its specificity is not known. The data belong to a study of response to subunit inactivated influenza vaccine. Study-level points and caveats: Every seasonal influenza vaccination brings in few new T cells, the authors suggested.

TCRdb re-analysed the RT-PCR reads in MiXCR, keeping a single row per CDR3 protein. The table includes fewer than 700,000 distinct CDR3 sequences, 10% to 15% detected once. The sequenced sample was PBMCs from blood, obtained about 6 weeks after vaccination. This clonotype was sampled from a man aged 50 to 60 who received an inactivated influenza vaccine.

The CDR3 nucleotides are TGTGCCAGCAGCTTAAGGACTAACACAGATACGCAGTATTTT. This gives the protein CASSLRTNTDTQYF. The chain combines TRBV7-3 with TRBJ2-3; D might be TRBD2 (6 bases). From germline, CDR1 is SGHTA and CDR2 FQGTGA. The CDR3 length is 14 residues. Trimming stripped 1 base from V and 2 bases from J, with 7 bases between.